These 32 T cell receptor beta chains were all obtained from the same sample, sequenced in a study of T cell repertoires in cytomegalovirus infection (dated 2019 in TCRdb). Instrument used: Illumina HiSeq 1500. TCRdb trimmed public reads at Q25 via fastp, called clones via MiXCR and kept in-frame beta chains. Each record represents a unique CDR3 protein, reported with the most common genes and DNA among its rows. The table for this sample lists about 140,000 distinct CDR3 sequences; under 8.5% of them were counted only once. The ten largest clones take up under 20% of the sample. Sequencing was performed on PBMCs. These receptors all stem from a human donor in good health (CMV status not recorded). Some clones in this sample may be carry-over from other donors' samples.

CDR3 in DNA: TGTGCCAGCAGCGCAGGGGGCGGATGGAACATTCAGTACTTC. Its protein product is CASSAGGGWNIQYF. The rearrangement uses TRBV27 and TRBJ2-4; 8 bases line up with TRBD1. This CDR3 has 14 residues. Germline CDR1 MNHEY, CDR2 SMNVEV (reference sequence). V shed 6 bases, J shed 7 bases, and the junction held 8 bases outside the gene matches.

Within the sample, this clonotype is large (0.1 to 1%). The chain employs TRBV5-1 and TRBJ2-5; either TRBD1 or TRBD2 may fit D (5 bases each). The V gene lost 0 bases and the J gene lost 3 bases, with 12 bases spanning the gap. Germline CDR1 reads SGHRS; CDR2 reads YFSETQ. This CDR3 contains 15 residues. The CDR3 loop reads CASSLAGTEKETQYF. In DNA form, the CDR3 reads TGCGCCAGCAGCTTGGCCGGGACGGAAAAAGAGACCCAGTACTTC.

This clonotype was seen ten or more times. The chain is built from TRBV7-8 and TRBJ1-5; D not certain. The CDR3 totals 15 residues. The V end was cut by 5 bases, the J end by 3 bases, with 14 bases between. Germline values: CDR1 SGHVS, CDR2 FQNEAQ. CDR3 amino acids: CASSLRGSDNQPQHF. CDR3 DNA sequence: TGTGCCAGCAGCCTCCGGGGATCGGACAATCAGCCCCAGCATTTT.

This clonotype came up many times. This chain links TRBV5-6 with TRBJ1-1; possible D gene TRBD1, 5 bases. V was trimmed by 0 bases and J by 10 bases, leaving 7 bases between them. CDR1 is SGHDT, CDR2 YYEEEE, per germline. The CDR3 covers 11 residues. This CDR3 is CASSLDGGAFF. The DNA for the CDR3 is TGTGCCAGCAGCTTGGATGGGGGAGCTTTCTTT.

This clonotype was detected ten times or more. The rearrangement uses TRBV7-2 and TRBJ1-2; no clear D. Germline V gene data show CDR1 as SGHTA and CDR2 as FQGNSA. The CDR3 runs 15 residues. V was trimmed by 5 bases and J by 3 bases, leaving 16 bases between them. The CDR3 DNA sequence: TGTGCCAGCAGCCCGAGAGGTGGGTCAGACTATGGCTACACCTTC. Translated: CASSPRGGSDYGYTF. Full variable domain (missing parts from reference TRBV7-2 and TRBJ1-2): GAGVSQSPSNKVTEKGKDVELRCDPISGHTALYWYRQSLGQGLEFLIYFQGNSAPDKSGLPSDRFSAERTGGSVSTLTIQRTQQEDSAVYLCASSPRGGSDYGYTFGSGTRLTVV.

This clonotype was detected only a few times. This chain connects TRBV6-2 or TRBV6-3 to TRBJ1-5; D might be TRBD1 (6 bases). The germline CDR1 and CDR2 sequences are MNHEY and SVGEGT. V was cut by 4 bases and J by 7 bases, with 8 bases left in between. CDR3 length: 12 amino acids. CDR3 in amino acids: CASSSDRQPQHF. The CDR3 DNA sequence: TGTGCCAGCAGTTCGGACAGACAGCCCCAGCATTTT.

This clonotype was picked up many times. The chain employs TRBV7-9 and TRBJ2-3; a possible D gene is TRBD2 (6 bases). Per the germline V gene, CDR1 is SEHNR and CDR2 is FQNEAQ (reference sequence). The V end lost 1 base, the J end lost 14 bases, and 13 bases lay between the germline ends. The CDR3 extends over 12 amino acids. The CDR3 region is CASSLVASEPYF. DNA of the CDR3: TGTGCCAGCAGCTTAGTGGCTAGCGAGCCGTATTTT.

In its sample, this clonotype was seen many times. The CDR3 region has the DNA TGTGCCAGCAGCTCACCCTTAGCGGGACTCTCCTACAATGAGCAGTTCTTC. Amino acid sequence: CASSSPLAGLSYNEQFF. The rearrangement links TRBV7-6 to TRBJ2-1; 8 bases fit TRBD2. Germline CDR1 reads SGHVS; CDR2 reads FNYEAQ. This CDR3 has 17 amino acids. J lost 0 bases, V lost 4 bases, and 8 bases had no gene match.

This clonotype was seen many times. The chain recombines TRBV2 with TRBJ1-6; D remains unclear. The ends were cut back, 6 bases at V and 5 bases at J, with 11 bases in the middle. Germline V CDR1 and CDR2: SNHLY, FYNNEI. The CDR3 contains 14 residues. The CDR3 sequence is CASRQSPDNSPLHF. CDR3 bases: TGTGCCAGCAGACAGTCCCCTGATAATTCACCCCTCCACTTT.

This clonotype appeared many times. The chain combines TRBV5-1 with TRBJ2-7; D uncertain. The germline CDR1 and CDR2 sequences are SGHRS and YFSETQ. V was clipped by 1 base and J by 9 bases, with 17 bases between them. The length of the CDR3 is 14 residues. For the CDR3, the DNA is TGCGCCAGCAGCTTGTCCCCATGGCAGCACGGGCAGTACTTC. Protein: CASSLSPWQHGQYF.

This clonotype showed up many times. This chain connects TRBV7-2 to TRBJ1-1, with D possibly being TRBD1 (6 bases). The CDR3 consists of 14 residues. Trimming took off 5 bases at V and 6 bases at J, with 16 bases between the two ends. Germline-derived CDR1 and CDR2 are SGHTA and FQGNSA. The CDR3 DNA follows: TGTGCCAGCAGCCCTGGACTGGGGGGCTCTGAAGCTTTCTTT. Translating gives CASSPGLGGSEAFF. Drawing the rest from reference TRBV7-2 and TRBJ1-1, the complete variable domain is GAGVSQSPSNKVTEKGKDVELRCDPISGHTALYWYRQSLGQGLEFLIYFQGNSAPDKSGLPSDRFSAERTGGSVSTLTIQRTQQEDSAVYLCASSPGLGGSEAFFGQGTRLTVV.

Many counts were recorded for this clonotype. The chain joins TRBV7-2 to TRBJ2-5; D unclear. The CDR3 is made up of 14 amino acids. Germline CDR1 and CDR2: SGHTA and FQGNSA. Trimming took 2 bases from V and 5 from J, leaving 12 bases between them. CDR3 region: CASSLPGVSETQYF. CDR3 in DNA: TGTGCCAGCAGCTTACCCGGCGTCTCGGAGACCCAGTACTTC.

This clonotype came up many times. The chain uses TRBV6-1 and TRBJ2-2, with a possible D match to TRBD2 (6 bases). V lost 6 bases and J 3 bases, leaving 11 bases between the germline ends. This CDR3 has 14 residues. Germline V gene lookup returns CDR1 MNHNS and CDR2 SASEGT. The CDR3 sequence: CASRGTGYTGELFF. The CDR3 DNA sequence: TGTGCCAGCAGGGGGACTGGGTACACCGGGGAGCTGTTTTTT.

This clonotype was picked up many times. This chain links TRBV7-2 with TRBJ2-1; tentatively, D is TRBD2 (7 bases). The CDR3 spans 17 residues. Germline lookup yields CDR1 SGHTA and CDR2 FQGNSA. Trimming took off 3 bases at V and 5 bases at J, with 20 bases between the two ends. The CDR3 sequence: CASSFRGGGGGNNEQFF. The CDR3 DNA sequence: TGTGCCAGCAGCTTTCGCGGAGGGGGGGGGGGAAACAATGAGCAGTTCTTC.

This clonotype was picked up many times. The CDR3 loop reads CASSRDRDYGYTF. The CDR3 DNA is TGTGCCAGCAGTCGGGACCGAGATTATGGCTACACCTTC. This sequence joins TRBV2 and TRBJ1-2, with D possibly matching TRBD1 (5 bases). The CDR3 has 13 amino acids. From germline, CDR1 is SNHLY and CDR2 FYNNEI. The germline V and J ends were trimmed by 5 bases and 5 bases, with 12 bases remaining between them.

There are a few counts of this clonotype. This chain uses TRBV29-1 with TRBJ1-1, with unresolved D. The CDR3 consists of 13 residues. In germline, CDR1 is SQVTM, CDR2 ANQGSEA. V was trimmed by 4 bases and J by 5 bases, leaving 14 bases between them. In DNA, the CDR3 is TGCAGCGTTGCAGGAGGGCGTCAAACTGAAGCTTTCTTT. Encoded protein: CSVAGGRQTEAFF.

This clonotype occurred many times. The DNA of the CDR3 is TGTGCCAGCAGCTTAGGGGACAGGGGGAGGGCTTTCTTT. It specifies CASSLGDRGRAFF. The chain joins TRBV7-2 to TRBJ1-1; 11 nucleotides match TRBD1. The length of the CDR3 is 13 residues. Trimming at V came to 1 base and at J to 11 bases, leaving 3 bases not matched to a gene. Germline CDR1 and CDR2: SGHTA and FQGNSA.

This clonotype has a count of ten or more. The chain combines TRBV5-1 with TRBJ2-7, with 13 bases matching TRBD2. The ends lost 7 bases at V and 3 bases at J; junction bases unmatched: 7. CDR3 length: 15 residues. Germline CDR1 SGHRS, CDR2 YFSETQ. This CDR3 reads CASALLAGGLYEQYF. For the CDR3, the DNA is TGCGCCAGCGCCTTACTAGCGGGGGGGCTCTACGAGCAGTACTTC.

This clonotype was seen ten or more times. V and J are TRBV20-1 and TRBJ2-5, with D unresolved. V was pared by 6 bases and J by 5 bases, with 13 bases between. This CDR3 is 12 amino acids long. Germline CDR1 is DFQATT and CDR2 is SNEGSKA (reference sequence). The CDR3: CSAHFGPETQYF. CDR3 DNA sequence: TGCAGTGCGCACTTCGGTCCGGAGACCCAGTACTTC.

In its sample, this clonotype was seen many times. The chain recombines TRBV10-3 with TRBJ2-7; 8 bases agree with TRBD1. Trimming cost V 5 bases and J 5 bases; bases outside gene matches: 5. Germline values: CDR1 ENHRY, CDR2 SYGVKD. This CDR3 region has 13 residues. The CDR3: CAISSGGSDEQYF. The CDR3 DNA reads TGTGCCATCAGTTCAGGGGGCAGCGACGAGCAGTACTTC.

This clonotype was recorded at least ten times. This chain connects TRBV7-8 to TRBJ2-7; maybe TRBD1 (6 bases). Germline-derived CDR1 and CDR2 are SGHVS and FQNEAQ. CDR3 length equals 14 residues. V was clipped by 4 bases and J by 2 bases, with 12 bases between them. CDR3 coding DNA: TGTGCCAGCAGCTCCGGGACACTCACCTACGAGCAGTACTTC. Translating gives CASSSGTLTYEQYF.

Many counts were recorded for this clonotype. J is TRBJ1-5 and V is TRBV19, with 7 bases lining up with TRBD1. Unmatched junction bases numbered 5, after V lost 7 bases and J lost 5 bases. Germline assignment: CDR1 LNHDA and CDR2 SQIVND (reference sequence). The CDR3 has 13 amino acids. CDR3: CASNTGVDQPQHF. The DNA for the CDR3 is TGTGCCAGTAACACAGGGGTAGATCAGCCCCAGCATTTT.

This clonotype has a count of ten or more. The chain employs TRBV7-8 and TRBJ2-7, with D unclear. Germline CDR1 reads SGHVS; CDR2 reads FQNEAQ. CDR3 length: 15 amino acids. The V gene lost 5 bases and the J gene lost 4 bases, with 18 bases spanning the gap. In DNA, the CDR3 is TGTGCCAGCAGCCCTCCGTGGGGTAGAAAGTACGAGCAGTACTTC. Translation: CASSPPWGRKYEQYF.

The sample holds many counts of this clonotype. The chain employs TRBV5-1 and TRBJ2-3; no clear D gene. This CDR3 region has 12 residues. Trimming took off 3 bases at V and 6 bases at J, with 8 bases between the two ends. Germline V lookup: CDR1 SGHRS, CDR2 YFSETQ. CDR3 amino acids: CASSSPGDTQYF. CDR3 in DNA: TGCGCCAGCAGCTCCCCTGGGGATACGCAGTATTTT.

This clonotype showed up many times. This chain connects TRBV7-2 to TRBJ1-1; D is unresolved. Trimming took 5 bases from V and 10 from J, leaving 14 bases between them. The germline gives CDR1 SGHTA, CDR2 FQGNSA. The CDR3 is made up of 12 amino acids. The CDR3: CASSHSGRGAFF. The CDR3 nucleotides are TGTGCCAGCAGCCACTCCGGGCGGGGAGCTTTCTTT.

This clonotype was seen repeatedly, ten times or more. The chain carries TRBV7-6 and TRBJ2-5; D is ambiguous. V was pared by 2 bases and J by 2 bases, with 6 bases between. CDR1 is SGHVS and CDR2 is FNYEAQ in the germline V gene. CDR3 length equals 13 residues. The CDR3 coding sequence is TGTGCCAGCAGCTTATATCGTCAAGAGACCCAGTACTTC. Its protein product is CASSLYRQETQYF.

Ten or more counts support this clonotype. The J gene is TRBJ2-7, the V gene TRBV7-2; D tentatively fits TRBD1 or TRBD2 (6 bases each). The germline V and J ends were trimmed by 5 bases and 1 base, with 21 bases remaining between them. The CDR3 runs 17 residues. Germline assignment: CDR1 SGHTA and CDR2 FQGNSA. CDR3 in DNA: TGTGCCAGCAGCCACCGGCCTCCGGGGGCGAAGTCCTACGAGCAGTACTTC. This gives the protein CASSHRPPGAKSYEQYF.

This clonotype has a count of ten or more. The chain is built from TRBV7-7 and TRBJ2-7; the match to TRBD1 covers 8 bases. Germline CDR1 is SSHAT and CDR2 is FNYEAQ (reference sequence). The length of the CDR3 is 14 residues. The CDR3 DNA sequence: TGTGCTAGTTCCCCCCGGACAGGGCCTTACGAGCAGTACTTC. Protein: CASSPRTGPYEQYF.

This chain joins TRBV25-1 and TRBJ1-1; possibly TRBD1 for D (5 bases). V was trimmed by 3 bases and J by 4 bases, leaving 9 bases between them. From germline, CDR1 is MGHDK and CDR2 SYGVNS. The CDR3 consists of 13 residues. DNA for the CDR3: TGTGCCAGCAGTGACAGGGCGGCCACTGAAGCTTTCTTT. It encodes CASSDRAATEAFF.

This clonotype was counted many times. The V and J genes are TRBV20-1 and TRBJ1-1; D is possibly TRBD1 (6 bases). The CDR3 extends over 15 amino acids. V lost 5 bases and J 1 base, leaving 17 bases between the germline ends. In germline, CDR1 is DFQATT, CDR2 SNEGSKA (reference sequence). CDR3: CSAGIQGLRNTEAFF. In DNA form, the CDR3 reads TGCAGTGCTGGGATACAGGGTCTGAGGAACACTGAAGCTTTCTTT.

This clonotype was counted at least ten times. The rearrangement links TRBV7-2 to TRBJ1-1, with D perhaps matching TRBD1 (5 bases). Looked up from germline, CDR1 is SGHTA and CDR2 is FQGNSA. This CDR3 region has 14 residues. Trimming shortened V by 5 bases and J by 4 bases, and 14 bases separated the two germline ends. The CDR3 region has the DNA TGTGCCAGCAGCCAAACAGGACTGATCACTGAAGCTTTCTTT. The encoded protein is CASSQTGLITEAFF.

The sample holds many counts of this clonotype. This chain links TRBV7-8 with TRBJ1-1; D ambiguous. The CDR3 covers 12 residues. The germline CDR1 and CDR2 sequences are SGHVS and FQNEAQ. V shed 4 bases and J shed 5 bases, with 8 bases lying between them. The CDR3 nucleotides are TGTGCCAGCAGCTCCGTTTCTACTGAAGCTTTCTTT. Its translation: CASSSVSTEAFF.